The clone carrying this T cell receptor (beta chain) was found once. Profiled with immunoSEQ multiplex PCR; TCRdb holds only in-frame clones, not every one. The table lists about 19,000 clones, 90% to 95% of them singletons. These data are taken from a study of B cell selection in AIRE deficiency. Regulatory T cells were sorted as CD4+CD25hiCD127low/negative cells. Looked up from germline, CDR1 is SGHVS and CDR2 is FQNEAQ. Trimming took off 2 bases at V and 3 bases at J, with 10 bases between the two ends. The CDR3 is 15 residues long. The source of this sequence is a human donor in good health. The sequenced material came from CD4+CD25+ Tregs sorted from PBMCs. This chain links TRBV7-8 with TRBJ2-2; tentatively, D is TRBD1 (5 bases). In DNA form, the CDR3 reads TGTGCCAGCAGCTTAAGGACATACCACACCGGGGAGCTGTTTTTT. The encoded protein is CASSLRTYHTGELFF.